Below are 5 T cell receptor beta chains sequenced from a single sample in a study of T cell responses to AZD1222 COVID-19 vaccine. Sequencing used immunoSEQ multiplex PCR; TCRdb keeps in-frame clones, though not all of them. Seen here are more than 95,000 clones, around 76% observed once, and the top ten hold 4.5% to 6%. The input for sequencing was peripheral blood, taken on day 0 of AZD1222 vaccination. Receptors originate from an adult in good health.

The gene calls are TRBV21-1 and TRBJ2-1; TRBD1, the table's D call, lacks a check against the DNA. TRBV21-1 is noted as a pseudogene. This CDR3 is built from 14 residues. The CDR3 DNA is TGTGCCAGCAGCAACAAAAAATCCTACAATGAGCAGTTCTTC. Amino acids: CASSNKKSYNEQFF.

In DNA form, the CDR3 reads TGTGCCAGCATCACTAGGAGGAACGGGTCCAACTCCTACGAGCAGTACTTC. Amino acids: CASITRRNGSNSYEQYF. V gene TRBV7-9 combines with J gene TRBJ2-7; D is possibly TRBD2 (5 bases). Deletions cut 7 bases from V and 0 bases from J, with 22 bases between. CDR3 length equals 17 residues. Germline CDR1 is SEHNR and CDR2 is FQNEAQ (reference sequence).

The rearrangement links TRBV7-2 to TRBJ1-2; D gene uncertain. Trimming took off 1 base at V and 6 bases at J, with 12 bases between the two ends. Germline CDR1 and CDR2: SGHTA and FQGNSA. CDR3 size: 14 residues. The CDR3 DNA is TGTGCCAGCAGCTTAGTCGATTGGGGTGATGGCTACACCTTC. Protein sequence: CASSLVDWGDGYTF.

The CDR3 is CASTQGQGGSQPQHF. CDR3 DNA sequence: TGTGCCAGCACCCAAGGTCAGGGGGGGAGTCAGCCCCAGCATTTT. The chain employs TRBV6-5 and TRBJ1-5; 7 bases match TRBD1. Germline V gene data show CDR1 as MNHEY and CDR2 as SVGAGI. CDR3 length equals 15 residues. V lost 7 bases and J lost 6; bases outside the gene matches: 12.

This chain uses TRBV7-7 with TRBJ2-3; D is unresolved. Trimming stripped 5 bases from V and 1 base from J, with 7 bases between. The germline CDR1 and CDR2 sequences are SSHAT and FNYEAQ (reference sequence). The CDR3 has 13 amino acids. Here the CDR3 reads CASSLQGTDTQYF. In nucleotides, the CDR3 is TGTGCCAGCAGCCTCCAGGGCACAGATACGCAGTATTTT.